Each of the 11 T cell receptor beta chains below was sequenced from the same sample in a study of cytomegalovirus exposure and HLA in healthy donors. The assay was immunoSEQ multiplex PCR, and TCRdb's table has in-frame clones only and misses some. Of roughly 280,000 clones listed, approximately 86% are singletons. Material for sequencing was PBMCs. Source of these receptors: a woman between 18 and 29 years old in good health and CMV-seronegative.

This chain uses TRBV5-1 with TRBJ1-2, with 8 bases matching TRBD1. Germline V lookup: CDR1 SGHRS, CDR2 YFSETQ. The V segment lost 4 bases and the J segment 8 bases; nucleotides outside the gene matches: 10. The CDR3 spans 14 residues. The CDR3 DNA sequence: TGCGCCAGCAGCAACTCTCAGGGGGCAGAAGGCTACACCTTC. This encodes CASSNSQGAEGYTF.

CDR3 in amino acids: CAGEGGGEQYF. CDR3 DNA sequence: TGTGCCGGGGAAGGCGGGGGCGAGCAGTACTTC. The chain has TRBV30 and TRBJ2-7; 7 bases are a match to TRBD2. Germline V gene lookup returns CDR1 GTSNPN and CDR2 SVGIG (reference sequence). The J segment lost 6 bases and the V segment lost 8 bases, leaving 7 bases of the junction unmatched. The length of the CDR3 is 11 residues.

This clone was counted only a few times. CDR3 protein: CASSGAGRANEQFF. The CDR3 nucleotides read TGTGCCTCCAGCGGGGCGGGAAGAGCCAATGAGCAGTTCTTC. The chain couples TRBV2 to TRBJ2-1; the match to TRBD2 covers 7 bases. The CDR3 is 14 residues long. The ends lost 11 bases at V and 6 bases at J; junction bases unmatched: 13. Germline V gives CDR1 SNHLY, CDR2 FYNNEI.

This chain connects TRBV29-1 to TRBJ1-2; 7 bases are shared with TRBD1. The CDR3 covers 15 residues. J was trimmed by 2 bases and V by 8 bases; bases with no gene match: 14. Germline CDR1 and CDR2: SQVTM and ANQGSEA. The CDR3 region is CSSSRTRDRNYGYTF. The CDR3 bases are TGCAGCTCTAGCCGGACCCGGGACAGAAACTATGGCTACACCTTC.

The rearrangement joins TRBV29-1 to TRBJ1-3; no firm D call. The CDR3 covers 14 residues. V shed 3 bases and J shed 4 bases, with 13 bases lying between them. Germline values: CDR1 SQVTM, CDR2 ANQGSEA. CDR3 region: CSVDSDMEGNTIYF. CDR3 bases: TGCAGCGTTGATTCCGACATGGAAGGAAACACCATATATTTT.

The chain joins TRBV6-5 to TRBJ2-7, with 10 positions matching TRBD2. J gave up 3 bases and V 1 base, and 3 bases lay outside the gene matches. The CDR3 totals 15 residues. The germline CDR1 and CDR2 sequences are MNHEY and SVGAGI. The CDR3 sequence is CASSYWASGGYEQYF. The CDR3 DNA reads TGTGCCAGCAGTTACTGGGCTAGCGGGGGCTACGAGCAGTACTTC.

The gene calls are TRBV5-1 and TRBJ1-4; D remains ambiguous. The CDR3 spans 16 residues. Trimming shortened V by 4 bases and J by 0 bases, and 13 bases separated the two germline ends. CDR1 SGHRS and CDR2 YFSETQ come from the germline V gene. For the CDR3, the DNA is TGCGCCAGCAGCAACGGGAACTCTGCAACTAATGAAAAACTGTTTTTT. Protein: CASSNGNSATNEKLFF.

The genes are TRBV6-5 and TRBJ1-1, with 12 bases matching TRBD1. This CDR3 has 16 amino acids. Trimming took 4 bases from V and 3 from J; bases not matched to a gene: 6. Germline V gene data show CDR1 as MNHEY and CDR2 as SVGAGI. CDR3 region: CASSSGQGAGYTEAFF. CDR3 bases: TGTGCCAGCAGTTCGGGACAGGGGGCCGGGTACACTGAAGCTTTCTTT.

This clone was seen only once. The chain uses TRBV6-5 and TRBJ1-4; D is uncertain. Germline CDR1 is MNHEY and CDR2 is SVGAGI. CDR3 length: 15 residues. Trimming shortened V by 4 bases and J by 6 bases, and 15 bases separated the two germline ends. For the CDR3, the DNA is TGTGCCAGCAGTTCCTTCTCCGATCGGGATGAAAAACTGTTTTTT. Translated, it gives CASSSFSDRDEKLFF.

The genes are TRBV7-8 and TRBJ2-7; tentative D call: TRBD1 (6 bases). Germline lookup yields CDR1 SGHVS and CDR2 FQNEAQ. This CDR3 is built from 14 residues. Trimming cost V 1 base and J 4 bases, with 11 bases left between them. The CDR3 spells CASSLELTGYEQYF. The CDR3 DNA follows: TGTGCCAGCAGCTTAGAGCTGACAGGTTACGAGCAGTACTTC.

J is TRBJ1-2 and V is TRBV5-3; D is unresolved. TRBV5-3 qualifies as an ORF whose function is uncertain. The V gene lost 3 bases and the J gene lost 13 bases, with 22 bases spanning the gap. The CDR3 is made up of 14 amino acids. The CDR3 reads CARSSRTLGLWLTF. The CDR3 coding sequence is TGTGCCAGAAGCTCCCGGACCCTTGGACTATGGCTCACCTTC.